This T cell receptor (beta chain) was recorded in a study of cytomegalovirus exposure and HLA in healthy donors. Study conclusions and caveats: Previously analyzed data showed that most TCR beta V segments were productive at a frequency of about 90% or about 30%.

60 Vbeta and 13 Jbeta primers were used in PCR. Libraries were prepared by immunoSEQ multiplex PCR; TCRdb keeps only in-frame clonotypes and omits some of them. The profile covers some 150,000 clones, with around 74% appearing a single time and approximately 3% taken by the ten largest. As to this clone: Its antigen is still unknown.

From germline, CDR1 is LGHNT and CDR2 FRNRAP. The CDR3 extends over 15 amino acids. J was trimmed by 5 bases and V by 5 bases; bases with no gene match: 7. Specimen: PBMCs. The sequence came from a man aged 18 to 30 in good health and CMV-seronegative. V usage is TRBV12-5 and J usage is TRBJ2-5; 11 nucleotides agree with TRBD1. CDR3 sequence (DNA): TGTGCTAGTGGTATCGGACAGGGGGCCCCGGAGACCCAGTACTTC. Protein: CASGIGQGAPETQYF. Filled out from reference TRBV12-5 and TRBJ2-5, the complete variable domain reads DARVTQTPRHKVTEMGQEVTMRCQPILGHNTVFWYRQTMMQGLELLAYFRNRAPLDDSGMPKDRFSAEMPDATLATLKIQPSEPRDSAVYFCASGIGQGAPETQYFGPGTRLLVL.